The 4 T cell receptor beta chains presented below share a single source sample, sequenced in a study of blood T cell repertoires in COVID-19. TCRdb's copy holds only in-frame clones and misses some; the assay was immunoSEQ multiplex PCR. The sample has some 200,000 clones; approximately 88% are singletons. The sequencing input was PBMCs or T cells enriched from blood (not recorded which). The receptor source for this set is a man between 18 and 35 years old with acute COVID-19.

This clone has a single count. The chain links TRBV4-1 to TRBJ2-5; 14 bases are shared with TRBD2. J lost 5 bases, V lost 4 bases, and 6 bases had no gene match. This CDR3 spans 16 amino acids. Germline CDR1 MGHRA, CDR2 YSYEKL. In DNA form, the CDR3 reads TGCGCCAGCAGCCCTCCCAGACTAGCGGGAGGGGAGACCCAGTACTTC. It codes for CASSPPRLAGGETQYF.

The chain employs TRBV7-9 and TRBJ2-1, with D tentatively TRBD2 (6 bases). V lost 2 bases to trimming and J lost 10 bases, with 15 bases between them. This CDR3 comprises 14 residues. The germline gives CDR1 SEHNR, CDR2 FQNEAQ (reference sequence). This chain's CDR3 is CASSLWRAGGEQFF. For the CDR3, the DNA is TGTGCCAGCAGCTTATGGAGGGCGGGTGGAGAGCAGTTCTTC.

This chain uses TRBV7-9 with TRBJ2-1; 15 nucleotides match TRBD2. The CDR3 extends over 16 amino acids. Trimming at V came to 8 bases and at J to 6 bases, leaving 8 bases not matched to a gene. Germline-derived CDR1 and CDR2 are SEHNR and FQNEAQ (reference sequence). CDR3 protein: CASLGLAGGFGNEQFF. The CDR3 DNA sequence: TGTGCCAGCCTAGGACTAGCGGGAGGGTTCGGCAATGAGCAGTTCTTC.

The genes are TRBV7-9 and TRBJ1-2, with D perhaps TRBD1 (6 bases). The CDR3 totals 15 residues. The germline gives CDR1 SEHNR, CDR2 FQNEAQ (reference sequence). V was trimmed by 5 bases and J by 5 bases, leaving 18 bases between them. For the CDR3, the DNA is TGTGCCAGCAGCCCCCCGAGCGGGGGGCGATATGGCTACACCTTC. Its protein product is CASSPPSGGRYGYTF.